This T cell receptor beta chain comes out of a study of cytomegalovirus exposure and HLA in healthy donors. Overall study results and limits: Cytomegalovirus association was listed for around 170 TCR beta chains.

The V end lost 6 bases, the J end lost 5 bases, and 19 bases lay between the germline ends. CDR1 and CDR2 from the germline V gene are MRHNA and SNTAGT. The CDR3 is 15 residues long. Notes on this clone: What it recognizes is unknown.

The PCR made use of 60 Vbeta and 13 Jbeta primers. Per the authors' pipeline: Per a later analysis, the number of unique TCR beta chains was about 78 million, of which 9 million to 14 million were shared. Measured with immunoSEQ multiplex PCR; TCRdb has only the in-frame clones, and not every one. That table furnishes V, J and clone size, whereas the DNA furnished D and trimming. This repertoire shows 150,000 or so clones, 80% to 90% found once; its top ten account for 5% to 7.5%. This chain links TRBV6-4 with TRBJ1-1; a possible D gene is TRBD1 (5 bases). The sequence was collected from a man between 45 and 60 years old in good health and CMV-seropositive. Sample: PBMCs. The CDR3 loop is CASSPQGAPGTEAFF. In DNA, the CDR3 is TGTGCCAGCAGCCCCCAAGGGGCCCCCGGGACTGAAGCTTTCTTT.